One sample yielded the 13 T cell receptor beta chains listed below, sequenced in a study of T cells after yellow fever vaccination. TCRdb analysed the 5' RACE reads with MiXCR anew, one entry per CDR3 protein. The sample carries 300,000 to 400,000 distinct CDR3 sequences, about 8.7% recorded once. The material sequenced was PBMCs, taken on the day of the first yellow fever vaccination. The receptor source for this set is a man between 18 and 29 years old who received the YFV17D yellow fever vaccine.

This clonotype showed up many times. This sequence joins TRBV7-2 and TRBJ1-5, with a tentative D call TRBD1 (6 bases). CDR3 length: 17 amino acids. Germline CDR1 and CDR2: SGHTA and FQGNSA. V was cut by 3 bases and J by 1 base, with 16 bases left in between. This chain's CDR3 is CASSLWHSGQSNQPQHF. For the CDR3, the DNA is TGTGCCAGCAGCTTGTGGCACTCGGGACAAAGCAATCAGCCCCAGCATTTT.

This clonotype has ten or more counts. The J gene is TRBJ2-2, the V gene TRBV12-3 or TRBV12-4; unclear D gene. This CDR3 region has 14 residues. V was cut by 6 bases and J by 1 base, with 9 bases left in between. This CDR3 is CASSPSVNTGELFF. CDR3 DNA sequence: TGTGCCAGCAGCCCCTCAGTGAACACCGGGGAGCTGTTTTTT.

This chain links TRBV5-1 with TRBJ2-2; TRBD1 matches at 7 bases. V shed 4 bases and J 8 bases; nucleotides not matched to a gene: 14. This CDR3 has 16 residues. In germline, CDR1 is SGHRS, CDR2 YFSETQ. CDR3 in amino acids: CASSRPGQSLAGELFF. The CDR3 DNA is TGCGCCAGCAGCCGACCGGGACAGTCCCTAGCTGGGGAGCTGTTTTTT. The whole variable domain, remainder taken from reference TRBV5-1 and TRBJ2-2, is KAGVTQTPRYLIKTRGQQVTLSCSPISGHRSVSWYQQTPGQGLQFLFEYFSETQRNKGNFPGRFSGRQFSNSRSEMNVSTLELGDSALYLCASSRPGQSLAGELFFGEGSRLTVL.

As regards this clonotype: The CDR3 does not end in the conserved phenylalanine or tryptophan, so this is likely a read error. The limits of the CDR3 on the DNA are not certain, so only TCRdb's listed CDR3 is given. This chain uses TRBV23-1 with TRBJ2-7; the D call in the table, TRBD1, was not verified against the DNA. TRBV23-1 is an open reading frame, and its role is uncertain. The CDR3 numbers 8 amino acids, ends counted. CDR3 sequence: CASSKTEP.

The rearrangement links TRBV20-1 to TRBJ1-6, with 9 bases that match TRBD1. Germline V gene lookup returns CDR1 DFQATT and CDR2 SNEGSKA (reference sequence). There are 12 residues in the CDR3. This chain's CDR3 is CRAGQGNSPLHF. CDR3 nucleotide sequence: TGCAGGGCAGGACAGGGGAATTCACCCCTCCACTTT.

The V call is TRBV7-6, the J call TRBJ2-2, with 7 bases matching TRBD2. Losses at the gene ends were 4 bases for V and 2 bases for J; bases not matched to a gene: 4. Looked up from germline, CDR1 is SGHVS and CDR2 is FNYEAQ. The CDR3 is made up of 15 amino acids. CDR3 sequence: CASSWGLTNTGELFF. DNA of the CDR3: TGTGCCAGCAGCTGGGGACTAACTAACACCGGGGAGCTGTTTTTT.

This clonotype was picked up a small number of times. This chain uses TRBV4-1 with TRBJ2-1; TRBD1 might be the D (6 bases). Germline-derived CDR1 and CDR2 are MGHRA and YSYEKL. V lost 3 bases and J 9 bases, leaving 21 bases between the germline ends. The CDR3 contains 16 residues. CDR3 loop: CASSQLGGNSISEQFF. CDR3 bases: TGCGCCAGCAGCCAGCTAGGGGGTAATAGTATCAGTGAGCAGTTCTTC.

This clonotype has a handful of counts. CDR3: CASSLVGTDGRGYTF. The DNA for the CDR3 is TGTGCCAGCAGCTTAGTAGGGACGGATGGCCGGGGCTACACCTTC. V gene TRBV7-2 combines with J gene TRBJ1-2; TRBD1 is a possible D gene (5 bases). Germline V CDR1 and CDR2: SGHTA, FQGNSA. Trimming took 1 base from V and 8 from J, leaving 17 bases between them. The CDR3 has 15 residues.

This clonotype was seen only a few times. The CDR3 sequence: CASSLVRLANTIYF. Here the CDR3 DNA reads TGTGCCAGCAGCTTAGTTCGGCTAGCAAACACCATATATTTT. The genes are TRBV7-9 and TRBJ1-3; no reliable D call. V was clipped by 1 base and J by 6 bases, with 10 bases between them. The germline gives CDR1 SEHNR, CDR2 FQNEAQ (reference sequence). The CDR3 length is 14 residues.

This clonotype was detected only a few times. The CDR3 here is CASSLSLGRGSSYNEQFF. CDR3 bases: TGTGCCAGCAGCTTAAGTCTAGGGCGGGGGAGCTCCTACAATGAGCAGTTCTTC. V gene TRBV7-3 combines with J gene TRBJ2-1; 7 positions match TRBD2. The CDR3 covers 18 residues. Germline trimming cut 1 base from V and 0 bases from J; bases unmatched to any gene: 9. In germline, CDR1 is SGHTA, CDR2 FQGTGA.

The rearrangement links TRBV20-1 to TRBJ2-1, with 9 positions matching TRBD1. Germline V lookup: CDR1 DFQATT, CDR2 SNEGSKA (reference sequence). Trimming took 1 base from V and 8 from J; bases not matched to a gene: 0. This CDR3 is 12 amino acids long. The CDR3 DNA reads TGCAGTGCTAGAGGGGACAGGGATGAGCAGTTCTTC. Protein sequence: CSARGDRDEQFF.

This clonotype has only a few counts. V and J are TRBV4-1 and TRBJ2-7; D gene unclear. Germline V lookup: CDR1 MGHRA, CDR2 YSYEKL. The V and J ends lost 0 bases and 3 bases respectively, with 12 bases between them. The CDR3 runs to 15 residues. In DNA form, the CDR3 reads TGCGCCAGCAGCCAAGATTTGGGCATAGGCTACGAGCAGTACGTC. Translated: CASSQDLGIGYEQYV.

The chain is built from TRBV2 and TRBJ2-3; D gene ambiguous. V lost 2 bases, J lost 2 bases, and 11 bases lay in between. CDR1 and CDR2 (germline): SNHLY, FYNNEI. The CDR3 consists of 15 residues. The CDR3 region is CASSEILPPTDTQYF. The CDR3 DNA sequence: TGTGCCAGCAGTGAAATACTCCCGCCCACAGATACGCAGTATTTT.